The T cell receptor beta chain under discussion was sequenced for a study of OX40 agonist ivuxolimab in advanced cancers. This table comes from immunoSEQ multiplex PCR, and its TCRdb copy is limited to in-frame clones, with some not included. Of 46,000 or so clones listed, 80% to 90% are singletons. The CDR3 spans 15 residues. Per the germline V gene, CDR1 is MNHEY and CDR2 is SMNVEV (reference sequence). Trimming shortened V by 0 bases and J by 0 bases, and 8 bases separated the two germline ends. The sequencing here drew on CD4+ or CD8+ T cells sorted from blood, taken in a trial of the OX40 agonist ivuxolimab. The sequence was collected from an adult with an advanced solid tumor such as melanoma, head and neck, liver or kidney cancer. V usage is TRBV27 and J usage is TRBJ1-1; D uncertain. The CDR3 is CASSLSGRLNTEAFF. In DNA, the CDR3 is TGTGCCAGCAGTTTATCGGGCAGGCTGAACACTGAAGCTTTCTTT.